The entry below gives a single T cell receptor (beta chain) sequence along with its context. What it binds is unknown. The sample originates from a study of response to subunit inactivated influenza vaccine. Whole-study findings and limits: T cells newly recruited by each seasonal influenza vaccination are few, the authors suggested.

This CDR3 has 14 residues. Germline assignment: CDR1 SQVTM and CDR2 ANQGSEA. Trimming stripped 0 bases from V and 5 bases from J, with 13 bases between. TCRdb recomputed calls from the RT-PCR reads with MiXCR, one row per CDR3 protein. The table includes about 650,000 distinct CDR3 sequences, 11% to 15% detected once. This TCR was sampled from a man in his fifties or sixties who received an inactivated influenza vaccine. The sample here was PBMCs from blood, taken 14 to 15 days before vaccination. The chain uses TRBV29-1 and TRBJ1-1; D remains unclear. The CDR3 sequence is CSVEDQGKGTEAFF. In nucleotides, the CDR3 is TGCAGCGTTGAAGATCAAGGGAAGGGAACTGAAGCTTTCTTT.